This is a list of T cell receptor beta chains from one sample in a study of metastatic and nonmetastatic thyroid tumors. TCRdb re-called the PCR reads through MiXCR. The repertoire holds about 85,000 clones, with roughly 8.6% as singletons. The sequenced sample consisted of blood. Receptors originate from a female donor with papillary thyroid cancer or a benign thyroid nodule (not recorded which). Some clones in this sample may be carry-over from other donors' samples. Both conserved end residues are part of each CDR3. D genes are given only for firm matches. A clone size is listed for some rows: how often the clone was seen (once, few, many), or a class if it is expanded.

abundance	v_gene	j_gene	d_gene	CDR3nt	CDR3aa
many	TRBV12-3/TRBV12-4	TRBJ2-2	TRBD2	TGTGCCAGCACCGAACGGGGGGGCGGGCCCGGGGAGCTGTTTTTT	CASTERGGGPGELFF
many	TRBV6-1	TRBJ1-6	NA	TGTGCCAGCAGTTTCCTAAGATCTTCACCCCTCCACTTT	CASSFLRSSPLHF
NA	TRBV5-1	TRBJ2-3	TRBD2	TGCGCCAGCACCACTTTAGCGGGGACCACAGATACGCAGTATTTT	CASTTLAGTTDTQYF
many	TRBV6-6	TRBJ1-5	TRBD1	TGTGCCAGCAGTCCAATCAGACAGGGGATCGGGGTGAGCAATCAGCCCCAGCATTTT	CASSPIRQGIGVSNQPQHF
NA	TRBV27	TRBJ2-2	NA	TGTGCCAGCAGTTTCGGCACACTCACCGGGGAGCTGTTTTTT	CASSFGTLTGELFF
NA	TRBV24-1	TRBJ1-5	NA	TGTGCCACCAGTGATTACGGCTCTCTCCAGCCCCAGCATTTT	CATSDYGSLQPQHF
many	TRBV12-3/TRBV12-4	TRBJ2-1	NA	TGTGCCAGCAGTAATTCAAACAGGAAAAATGAGCAGTTCTTC	CASSNSNRKNEQFF
few	TRBV6-5	TRBJ2-7	TRBD2	TGTGCCAGCAGTTTAGCGGGGGGGACCTACGAGCAGTACTTC	CASSLAGGTYEQYF
NA	TRBV4-2	TRBJ2-5	TRBD1	TGTGCCAGCAGCTCCCCCGGACAGGCAGACGAGACCCAGTACTTC	CASSSPGQADETQYF
once	TRBV20-1	TRBJ2-7	TRBD1	TGCAGTGCATCAGGGGGCGGCCCCTACGAGCAGTACTTC	CSASGGGPYEQYF
many	TRBV11-3	TRBJ1-1	NA	TGTGCCAGCAGCTTAGATGGGAACACTGAAGCTTTCTTT	CASSLDGNTEAFF
many	TRBV6-5	TRBJ1-3	NA	TGTGCCAGCAGTTACTCGAGATCCCGGGGGTCAGGAAACACCATATATTTT	CASSYSRSRGSGNTIYF
many	TRBV7-2	TRBJ2-1	TRBD2	TGTGCCAGCAGGGAGGGACTAGCGGGGGTGGAGCAGTTCTTC	CASREGLAGVEQFF
many	TRBV14	TRBJ1-6	NA	TGTGCCAGCAGCCAAGATTGGGCGGAAGGGAGCTCCTATAATTCACCCCTCCACTTT	CASSQDWAEGSSYNSPLHF
NA	TRBV20-1	TRBJ1-6	NA	TGCAGTGCCCAGTTCGGCAAAGGGTATTCACCCCTCCACTTT	CSAQFGKGYSPLHF
many	TRBV6-2/TRBV6-3	TRBJ2-5	TRBD2	TGTGCCAGCAGTTACGGGACTAAAGAGACCCAGTACTTC	CASSYGTKETQYF
many	TRBV12-3/TRBV12-4	TRBJ1-3	NA	TGTGCCAGCAGTTTTGGGTTAGGTGGAAACACCATATATTTT	CASSFGLGGNTIYF
NA	TRBV11-3	TRBJ2-7	NA	TGTGCCAGCAGCTTACCGAGATCCTACGAGCAGTACTTC	CASSLPRSYEQYF
many	TRBV18	TRBJ1-3	TRBD1	TGTGCCAGCTCACCTGACGAGGGGGCAGGAAACACCATATATTTT	CASSPDEGAGNTIYF
many	TRBV2	TRBJ2-2	TRBD2	TGTGCCAGCAGTGAAATACTAGCGGGGGCCGGGGAGCTGTTTTTT	CASSEILAGAGELFF
few	TRBV6-5	TRBJ1-3	NA	TGTGCCAGCAGTTACTCTCTCCAGGGGCCTGGAAACACCATATATTTT	CASSYSLQGPGNTIYF
once	TRBV13	TRBJ1-2	TRBD1	TGTGCCAGCAGCTTAGCCTCCGGGACAGCTAACTATGGCTACACCTTC	CASSLASGTANYGYTF
many	TRBV2	TRBJ2-3	TRBD2	TGTGCCAGCAGTTGGGGGGGACTTGGCACAGATACGCAGTATTTT	CASSWGGLGTDTQYF
NA	TRBV20-1	TRBJ1-2	NA	TGCAGTGCTCAGGCAAAAATTAACTATGGCTACACCTTC	CSAQAKINYGYTF
NA	TRBV19	TRBJ2-7	TRBD2	TGTGCCAGTAGTAGTGGCGGGAGAACGTACGAGCAGTACTTC	CASSSGGRTYEQYF
many	TRBV4-1	TRBJ2-7	TRBD2	TGCGCCAGCAGCCAAGATCGCCTAGCGGGCGATGATTTTCATTACGAGCAGTACTTC	CASSQDRLAGDDFHYEQYF
many	TRBV20-1	TRBJ1-6	NA	TGCAGTGCTAACCCGATTGGGGAGGCTTCAAATAATTCACCCCTCCACTTT	CSANPIGEASNNSPLHF
many	TRBV7-9	TRBJ1-3	TRBD1	TGTGCCAGCAGCGAAATGGGACAGGGAGGAAACACCATATATTTT	CASSEMGQGGNTIYF
many	TRBV19	TRBJ2-5	NA	TGTGCCAGTAGTATACTTGGGACTTTAAAAGAGACCCAGTACTTC	CASSILGTLKETQYF
NA	TRBV20-1	TRBJ2-1	TRBD2	TGCAGTGCTCAGGGACTAGCGGGATTCTACAATGAGCAGTTCTTC	CSAQGLAGFYNEQFF
many	TRBV18	TRBJ1-6	NA	TGTGCCAGCTCATCGCAACCGCCTCAGGCGATACACTCACCCCTCCACTTT	CASSSQPPQAIHSPLHF
many	TRBV3-1	TRBJ2-7	NA	TGTGCCAGCAGCGGAATCAGGGGCAGCGAGCAGTACTTC	CASSGIRGSEQYF
many	TRBV2	TRBJ2-3	NA	TGTGCCAGCCGGAGAGCGGGAGATACGCAGTATTTT	CASRRAGDTQYF
many	TRBV6-1	TRBJ2-3	NA	TGTGCCAGCAGTCTAAACTGGGGGGATACGCAGTATTTT	CASSLNWGDTQYF
many	TRBV2	TRBJ1-1	TRBD1	TGTGCCAGTAAGGACAGGGAAAACACTGAAGCTTTCTTT	CASKDRENTEAFF
once	TRBV9	TRBJ2-3	NA	TGTGCCAGCAGCGTAGCTACTTTGGGTAACGCAGATACGCAGTATTTT	CASSVATLGNADTQYF
few	TRBV7-6	TRBJ2-6	NA	TGTGCCAGCAGCTTAGAGAAGGGGAGCTCTGGGGCCAACGTCCTGACTTTC	CASSLEKGSSGANVLTF
many	TRBV6-1	TRBJ1-5	NA	TGTGCCAGCAGTCCAGCTGGGGGCGCGAATCAGCCCCAGCATTTT	CASSPAGGANQPQHF
many	TRBV12-3/TRBV12-4	TRBJ2-1	TRBD2	TGTGCCAGCAGTTTCAGAACGGCGGGGGGCTACAATGAGCAGTTCTTC	CASSFRTAGGYNEQFF
many	TRBV27	TRBJ1-3	TRBD1	TGTGCCAGCAGTTTAGACAGGGGAGGAAACACCATATATTTT	CASSLDRGGNTIYF
many	TRBV20-1	TRBJ2-5	NA	TGCAGTGCTGCCCGCCGGGGGGCCCTTCAAGAGACCCAGTACTTC	CSAARRGALQETQYF
NA	TRBV3-1	TRBJ2-7	NA	TGTGCCAGTAGCCAAAGGGGACATATCTACGAGCAGTACTTC	CASSQRGHIYEQYF